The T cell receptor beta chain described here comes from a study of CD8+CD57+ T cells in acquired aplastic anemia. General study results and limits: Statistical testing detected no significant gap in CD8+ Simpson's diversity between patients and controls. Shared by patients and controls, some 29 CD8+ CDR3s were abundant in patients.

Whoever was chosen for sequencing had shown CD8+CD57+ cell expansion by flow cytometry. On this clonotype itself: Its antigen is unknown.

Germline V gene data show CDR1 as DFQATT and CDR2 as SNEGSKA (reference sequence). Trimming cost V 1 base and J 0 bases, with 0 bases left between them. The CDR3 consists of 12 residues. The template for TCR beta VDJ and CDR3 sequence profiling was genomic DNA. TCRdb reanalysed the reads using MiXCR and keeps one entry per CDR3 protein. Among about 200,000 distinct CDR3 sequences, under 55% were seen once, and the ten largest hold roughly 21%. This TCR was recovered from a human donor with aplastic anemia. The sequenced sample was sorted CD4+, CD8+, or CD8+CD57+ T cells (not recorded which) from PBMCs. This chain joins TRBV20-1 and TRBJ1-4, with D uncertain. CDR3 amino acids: CSARATNEKLFF. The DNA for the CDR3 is TGCAGTGCTAGAGCAACTAATGAAAAACTGTTTTTT.